The source of this T cell receptor (beta chain) is a study of molecular identifiers for immune sequencing clone quantification. Using its own MiXCR run on the PCR reads, TCRdb lists one record per CDR3 protein. The repertoire holds around 320,000 distinct CDR3 sequences, with over 20% as singletons. There are 12 residues in the CDR3. Trimming cost V 3 bases and J 7 bases, with 6 bases left between them. Germline CDR1 SGHVS, CDR2 FNYEAQ. This clonotype was recorded many times. Sample: naive CD8+ T cells from blood, with Jurkat cell RNA spiked in. Subset denoted: FACS-sorted CD8+CD4-CCR7+CD45RA+ naive T cells. The TCR was taken from a human donor in good health. Some libraries in this study had Jurkat cell RNA spiked in. This chain connects TRBV7-6 to TRBJ2-2; D is ambiguous. The CDR3 nucleotides read TGTGCCAGCAGCTTCGAGGTCGGGGAGCTGTTTTTT. Its translation: CASSFEVGELFF.